The 26 T cell receptor beta chains below were found in one sample sequenced in a study of shared clonotypes between healthy human individuals. Generated by immunoSEQ multiplex PCR, the TCRdb table keeps only in-frame clones and is missing some. Among about 340,000 clones listed, more than 60% were seen once. The sequenced material came from memory CD4+ T cells sorted from blood. Noted subset: CD45RA-negative fraction. The receptor source for this set is a man aged 30 to 39 in good health.

Details on this clone: This clone may be a read error of a much larger clone one base away. V usage is TRBV15 and J usage is TRBJ2-3; the D is unclear. Germline CDR1 is LNHNV and CDR2 is YYDKDF (reference sequence). The CDR3 covers 12 residues. Trimming removed 5 bases from V and 0 bases from J, with 3 bases in between. The CDR3 DNA is TGTGCCACCAGCCCAAGCACAGATACGCAGTATTTT. This gives the protein CATSPSTDTQYF.

J is TRBJ2-7 and V is TRBV6-5; possibly TRBD2 for D (5 bases). This CDR3 region has 14 residues. V lost 4 bases, J lost 7 bases, and 17 bases lay in between. Germline CDR1 and CDR2: MNHEY and SVGAGI. CDR3 DNA: TGTGCCAGCAGTTTCCGGGATACTAGAAAAGAGCAGTACTTC. This sequence encodes CASSFRDTRKEQYF.

The CDR3 protein is CASSVLLQGPGSYNEQFF. The CDR3, as DNA: TGTGCCAGCAGCGTACTTCTCCAGGGACCGGGCTCCTACAATGAGCAGTTCTTC. This chain connects TRBV9 to TRBJ2-1, with D perhaps being TRBD1 or TRBD2 (5 bases each). Trimming cost V 1 base and J 0 bases, with 17 bases left between them. The CDR3 spans 18 residues. Per germline, CDR1 SGDLS and CDR2 YYNGEE.

This chain uses TRBV9 with TRBJ2-1; 10 nucleotides match TRBD2. CDR3 size: 19 residues. Germline CDR1 and CDR2: SGDLS and YYNGEE. With V trimmed by 0 bases and J by 6 bases, 15 bases remained unmatched. The CDR3 DNA follows: TGTGCCAGCAGCGTAGAGGCCTCTAGTCTAGCGGGGGTAAGCAATGAGCAGTTCTTC. It codes for CASSVEASSLAGVSNEQFF. Full variable domain (remainder filled in from reference TRBV9 and TRBJ2-1): DSGVTQTPKHLITATGQRVTLRCSPRSGDLSVYWYQQSLDQGLQFLIQYYNGEERAKGNILERFSAQQFPDLHSELNLSSLELGDSALYFCASSVEASSLAGVSNEQFFGPGTRLTVL.

This sequence joins TRBV7-6 and TRBJ2-5; possible D gene TRBD2, 6 bases. V was clipped by 5 bases and J by 5 bases, with 18 bases between them. Germline V CDR1 and CDR2: SGHVS, FNYEAQ. The CDR3 covers 15 residues. The CDR3 nucleotides are TGTGCCAGCAGCCCCAGTCACGGGGGAGGTGAGACCCAGTACTTC. Protein product: CASSPSHGGGETQYF. Looking up the rest from reference TRBV7-6 and TRBJ2-5 gives the full variable domain: GAGVSQSPRYKVTKRGQDVALRCDPISGHVSLYWYRQALGQGPEFLTYFNYEAQQDKSGLPNDRFSAERPEGSISTLTIQRTEQRDSAMYRCASSPSHGGGETQYFGPGTRLLVL.

CDR3 nucleotides: TGTGCCAGCAGCCAAGGACTAGCGGGATCTTATTTACGCACAGATACGCAGTATTTT. Protein product: CASSQGLAGSYLRTDTQYF. The gene calls are TRBV14 and TRBJ2-3; 11 bases line up with TRBD2. The CDR3 is 19 residues long. Germline V CDR1 and CDR2: SGHDN, FVKESK. V lost 1 base, J lost 1 base, and 10 bases stayed unmatched.

The chain combines TRBV11-2 with TRBJ1-3, with 7 bases identical to TRBD1. The V gene end was trimmed by 7 bases and the J gene end by 0 bases; junction bases not matched to a gene: 6. Per the germline V gene, CDR1 is SGHAT and CDR2 is FQNNGV. CDR3 length: 15 amino acids. The DNA for the CDR3 is TGTGCCAGCACGAGACAGGGATCCTCTGGAAACACCATATATTTT. Amino acids: CASTRQGSSGNTIYF.

This chain connects TRBV9 to TRBJ1-3; possibly TRBD1 for D (6 bases). Trimming pared 4 bases from V and 2 bases from J, leaving 19 bases between. This CDR3 is 17 amino acids long. CDR1 and CDR2 (germline): SGDLS, YYNGEE. CDR3 nucleotides: TGTGCCAGCAGCCAAACCGGGACACCAGCCCCTGGAAACACCATATATTTT. Its translation is CASSQTGTPAPGNTIYF.

In this sample, this clone turned up a few times. The chain recombines TRBV5-4 with TRBJ2-7, with 7 bases identical to TRBD1. Trimming took 5 bases from V and 4 from J; bases not matched to a gene: 9. CDR1 is SGHNT, CDR2 YYREEE, per germline (reference sequence). This CDR3 is built from 14 residues. The CDR3: CASRDWDRWYEQYF. DNA of the CDR3: TGTGCCAGCAGGGATTGGGACAGATGGTACGAGCAGTACTTC.

The rearrangement uses TRBV7-2 and TRBJ2-2, with D tentatively TRBD2 (5 bases). The CDR3 contains 14 residues. The germline CDR1 and CDR2 sequences are SGHTA and FQGNSA. V lost 7 bases and J 8 bases, leaving 17 bases between the germline ends. The CDR3: CASIANSVRGELFF. The CDR3 region has the DNA TGTGCCAGCATAGCTAATAGCGTTCGAGGGGAGCTGTTTTTT.

This chain connects TRBV6-1 to TRBJ2-1, with D uncertain. This CDR3 has 12 amino acids. The V gene's germline CDR1 is MNHNS and CDR2 SASEGT. Trimming took 5 bases from V and 8 from J, leaving 10 bases between them. The CDR3 reads CASSNRVHEQFF. The CDR3 coding sequence is TGTGCCAGCAGTAACAGAGTTCATGAGCAGTTCTTC.

This clone was seen only once. V gene TRBV20-1 combines with J gene TRBJ2-7, with D unresolved. The CDR3 length is 11 residues. Trimming pared 1 base from V and 7 bases from J, leaving 8 bases between. From germline, CDR1 is DFQATT and CDR2 SNEGSKA (reference sequence). DNA of the CDR3: TGCAGTGCTAGAGCTGGGTGGGAGCAGTACTTC. It encodes CSARAGWEQYF.

V is TRBV11-2 and J is TRBJ2-5; possibly TRBD2 for D (5 bases). This CDR3 is 14 amino acids long. The germline gives CDR1 SGHAT, CDR2 FQNNGV. V shed 2 bases and J shed 4 bases, with 11 bases lying between them. This CDR3 is CASSLLGVGETQYF. The CDR3, as DNA: TGTGCCAGCAGCTTACTGGGAGTAGGAGAGACCCAGTACTTC.

The rearrangement links TRBV19 to TRBJ2-7; no clear D. In germline, CDR1 is LNHDA, CDR2 SQIVND (reference sequence). The CDR3 contains 13 residues. V shed 3 bases and J shed 3 bases, with 9 bases lying between them. The CDR3 here is CASSISGFYEQYF. DNA for the CDR3: TGTGCCAGTAGTATCTCCGGATTCTACGAGCAGTACTTC.

V and J are TRBV5-1 and TRBJ1-2, with D possibly being TRBD1 (5 bases). The CDR3 runs to 15 residues. V lost 5 bases, J lost 2 bases, and 16 bases lay in between. Germline CDR1 SGHRS, CDR2 YFSETQ. In DNA, the CDR3 is TGCGCCAGCAGTCCAGAAATGACAGTGAACTATGGCTACACCTTC. Protein: CASSPEMTVNYGYTF. Combining the CDR3 with reference TRBV5-1 and TRBJ1-2 gives the whole variable domain KAGVTQTPRYLIKTRGQQVTLSCSPISGHRSVSWYQQTPGQGLQFLFEYFSETQRNKGNFPGRFSGRQFSNSRSEMNVSTLELGDSALYLCASSPEMTVNYGYTFGSGTRLTVV.

This chain uses TRBV7-2 with TRBJ2-1; perhaps TRBD2 as D (6 bases). The V gene's germline CDR1 is SGHTA and CDR2 FQGNSA. The CDR3 has 13 residues. V was cut by 5 bases and J by 8 bases, with 13 bases left in between. DNA for the CDR3: TGTGCCAGCAGCAAGGCGGGACCACATGAGCAGTTCTTC. Amino acids: CASSKAGPHEQFF.

The chain couples TRBV10-1 to TRBJ1-5; D ambiguous. Between the trimmed V and J ends, which lost 1 base and 5 bases, there was a span of 6 bases. The CDR3 runs 13 residues. Per the germline V gene, CDR1 is WNHNN and CDR2 is SYGVQD (reference sequence). The CDR3 loop is CASSEFSDQPQHF. The DNA for the CDR3 is TGCGCCAGCAGTGAGTTTTCGGATCAGCCCCAGCATTTT.

J is TRBJ2-5 and V is TRBV7-2; no definite D call. There are 13 residues in the CDR3. With 5 bases removed from V and 0 bases from J, the gap between germline ends came to 7 bases. Looked up from germline, CDR1 is SGHTA and CDR2 is FQGNSA. CDR3 amino acids: CASSARYQETQYF. The CDR3 DNA sequence: TGTGCCAGCAGCGCCCGGTACCAAGAGACCCAGTACTTC.

The chain combines TRBV23-1 with TRBJ2-7, with 8 bases identical to TRBD1. TRBV23-1 is an ORF, with its function uncertain. There are 13 residues in the CDR3. The V and J ends lost 4 bases and 3 bases, in that order; junction bases with no gene match: 2. For the CDR3, the DNA is TGCGCCAGCAGTCGGGACAGGCGCTACGAGCAGTACTTC. Amino acid sequence: CASSRDRRYEQYF.

The chain links TRBV4-1 to TRBJ2-5, with no clear D. The V gene lost 2 bases and the J gene lost 5 bases, with 12 bases spanning the gap. This CDR3 has 14 residues. Germline V lookup: CDR1 MGHRA, CDR2 YSYEKL. The CDR3 bases are TGCGCCAGCAGCCAACACAGACTGACGGAGACCCAGTACTTC. Translated: CASSQHRLTETQYF.

V is TRBV4-1 and J is TRBJ2-7; 9 bases are shared with TRBD2. The germline V gene encodes CDR1 MGHRA and CDR2 YSYEKL. Losses at the gene ends were 5 bases for V and 0 bases for J; bases not matched to a gene: 5. CDR3 length equals 15 residues. The CDR3 coding sequence is TGCGCCAGCAGCTTCCTAGCGGGGAACTCCTACGAGCAGTACTTC. Its translation: CASSFLAGNSYEQYF.

A remark on this clone: The same CDR3 also results from other DNA sequences found in this sample. The chain has TRBV5-1 and TRBJ1-5; D possibly corresponds to TRBD1 (5 bases). V was shortened by 0 bases and J by 4 bases, with 8 bases between the two germline ends. CDR1 is SGHRS, CDR2 YFSETQ, per germline. CDR3 length: 14 residues. Here the CDR3 reads CASSLGGGNQPQHF. CDR3 in DNA: TGCGCCAGCAGCTTGGGTGGGGGTAATCAGCCCCAGCATTTT.

The genes are TRBV7-9 and TRBJ2-3; 7 bases match TRBD2. V shed 4 bases and J 4 bases; nucleotides not matched to a gene: 8. Per germline, CDR1 SEHNR and CDR2 FQNEAQ (reference sequence). The CDR3 extends over 15 amino acids. Written as DNA, the CDR3 is TGTGCCAGCAGCTACACGGGGGGTCCCGCAGATACGCAGTATTTT. Encoded protein: CASSYTGGPADTQYF.

The V gene is TRBV6-6, the J gene TRBJ2-1; D possibly corresponds to TRBD2 (6 bases). CDR3 length: 13 amino acids. CDR1 MNHNY and CDR2 SVGAGI come from the germline V gene (reference sequence). V lost 5 bases to trimming and J lost 8 bases, with 13 bases between them. The CDR3: CASSAASVDEQFF. The DNA for the CDR3 is TGTGCCAGCAGTGCCGCTAGCGTGGATGAGCAGTTCTTC.

This chain connects TRBV19 to TRBJ2-2, with D perhaps matching TRBD1 (5 bases). Between the trimmed V and J ends, which lost 9 bases and 1 base, there was a span of 9 bases. The germline V gene encodes CDR1 LNHDA and CDR2 SQIVND (reference sequence). The CDR3 has 13 amino acids. CDR3 in amino acids: CASRARNTGELFF. The CDR3 DNA follows: TGTGCCAGCAGGGCCCGGAACACCGGGGAGCTGTTTTTT.

This rearrangement joins TRBV7-8 to TRBJ2-1, with D unclear. CDR1 and CDR2 (germline): SGHVS, FQNEAQ. This CDR3 region has 15 residues. V gave up 5 bases and J gave up 6 bases, with 17 bases separating them. Written as DNA, the CDR3 is TGTGCCAGCAGCCCCTACGGGCACAAAGGCAATGAGCAGTTCTTC. Its protein product is CASSPYGHKGNEQFF.